Below, 21 T cell receptor beta chains from the same sample are listed, as sequenced in a study of T cells in Graves' hyperthyroidism and ophthalmopathy. Amplified regions were TCR beta CDR3 sequences from RNA transcripts. Using the HTBI primer set, a first-round RT-PCR was run on the TCR CDR3. TCRdb called the multiplex PCR reads again in MiXCR, with one record for every CDR3 protein. The sample records over 500,000 distinct CDR3 sequences, 15% to 20% being singletons. The source material was blood. These receptors all stem from a woman under 30 with Graves' ophthalmopathy.

The chain uses TRBV13 and TRBJ1-2; 10 bases are a match to TRBD1. This CDR3 is 16 amino acids long. V lost 0 bases to trimming and J lost 2 bases; unmatched junction nucleotides: 3. CDR1 is PRHDT and CDR2 is FYEKMQ in the germline V gene (reference sequence). CDR3 loop: CASSLGLDRGNYGYTF. In nucleotides, the CDR3 is TGTGCCAGCAGCTTAGGCCTGGACAGGGGGAACTATGGCTACACCTTC.

The chain combines TRBV4-1 with TRBJ1-6, with 7 bases identical to TRBD1. The CDR3 totals 14 residues. Trimming at V came to 0 bases and at J to 13 bases, leaving 6 bases not matched to a gene. Germline V gene sequence: CDR1 MGHRA, CDR2 YSYEKL. CDR3 DNA sequence: TGCGCCAGCAGCCAAGAGACAGGGTTAGGGCCCCTCCACTTT. This codes for CASSQETGLGPLHF.

This clonotype was detected many times. This sequence joins TRBV10-2 and TRBJ2-3; the match to TRBD2 covers 12 bases. This CDR3 is 16 amino acids long. Unmatched junction bases numbered 4, after V lost 6 bases and J lost 0 bases. Germline values: CDR1 WSHSY, CDR2 SAAADI. CDR3 sequence reads: CASRTSGRTSTDTQYF. The CDR3, as DNA: TGCGCCAGCAGAACTAGCGGGAGGACCAGCACAGATACGCAGTATTTT.

This clonotype was found many times. The V gene is TRBV6-1, the J gene TRBJ1-5; 8 bases agree with TRBD1. Per the germline V gene, CDR1 is MNHNS and CDR2 is SASEGT. The CDR3 has 16 residues. V lost 3 bases and J lost 2; bases outside the gene matches: 6. The CDR3 here is CASSDKTGGGNQPQHF. CDR3 nucleotide sequence: TGTGCCAGCAGTGATAAAACAGGGGGTGGCAATCAGCCCCAGCATTTT.

This clonotype was counted a few times. The J gene is TRBJ2-2, the V gene TRBV10-3, with D unclear. Trimming removed 3 bases from V and 1 base from J, with 3 bases in between. This CDR3 has 13 amino acids. Germline V lookup: CDR1 ENHRY, CDR2 SYGVKD. The CDR3 DNA reads as TGTGCCATCAGTGACGAGAACACCGGGGAGCTGTTTTTT. Its protein is CAISDENTGELFF.

This clonotype was counted between two and nine times. J is TRBJ1-5 and V is TRBV6-2 or TRBV6-3; 8 nucleotides match TRBD1. V gave up 5 bases and J gave up 7 bases; unmatched junction bases: 10. The germline V gene has CDR1 MNHEY and CDR2 SVGEGT. This CDR3 comprises 15 residues. The CDR3 DNA reads as TGTGCCAGCAGTCAGACCTCCAGGGGGCTCCAGCCCCAGCATTTT. Protein product: CASSQTSRGLQPQHF.

The chain joins TRBV24-1 to TRBJ2-2; TRBD2 is a possible D gene (5 bases). The V end lost 9 bases, the J end lost 5 bases, and 9 bases lay between the germline ends. The CDR3 is 12 residues long. The germline V gene encodes CDR1 KGHDR and CDR2 SFDVKD. CDR3 DNA sequence: TGTGCCACCTCGGGGAGTACCGGGGAGCTGTTTTTT. Protein: CATSGSTGELFF.

This clonotype occurred a few times. The chain joins TRBV19 to TRBJ2-3; D is unclear. Between the trimmed V and J ends, which lost 6 bases and 2 bases, there was a span of 15 bases. Germline CDR1 reads LNHDA; CDR2 reads SQIVND (reference sequence). This CDR3 has 15 amino acids. The CDR3, as DNA: TGTGCCAGTAGCCTTGGTAGCAGCTTCACAGATACGCAGTATTTT. As protein: CASSLGSSFTDTQYF. The full variable domain, rest sourced from reference TRBV19 and TRBJ2-3, is DGGITQSPKYLFRKEGQNVTLSCEQNLNHDAMYWYRQDPGQGLRLIYYSQIVNDFQKGDIAEGYSVSREKKESFPLTVTSAQKNPTAFYLCASSLGSSFTDTQYFGPGTRLTVL.

This clonotype was found a few times. V usage is TRBV20-1 and J usage is TRBJ2-6; 10 bases line up with TRBD1. V gave up 0 bases and J gave up 1 base; unmatched junction bases: 3. The germline CDR1 and CDR2 sequences are DFQATT and SNEGSKA (reference sequence). The CDR3 is 17 amino acids. CDR3: CSARDRTGGSGANVLTF. The DNA for the CDR3 is TGCAGTGCTAGAGATAGGACAGGGGGGTCTGGGGCCAACGTCCTGACTTTC.

The chain couples TRBV14 to TRBJ2-2; D unresolved. The V gene's germline CDR1 is SGHDN and CDR2 FVKESK. V was clipped by 4 bases and J by 1 base, with 7 bases between them. The CDR3 is 14 residues long. This CDR3 reads CASSPGRNTGELFF. DNA for the CDR3: TGTGCCAGCAGCCCTGGCAGGAACACCGGGGAGCTGTTTTTT. The entire variable domain, with the rest obtained from reference TRBV14 and TRBJ2-2, is as follows: EAGVTQFPSHSVIEKGQTVTLRCDPISGHDNLYWYRRVMGKEIKFLLHFVKESKQDESGMPNNRFLAERTGGTYSTLKVQPAELEDSGVYFCASSPGRNTGELFFGEGSRLTVL.

A few counts support this clonotype. This rearrangement joins TRBV5-1 to TRBJ2-2, with 7 bases fitting TRBD2. This CDR3 has 15 amino acids. Germline trimming cut 3 bases from V and 7 bases from J; bases unmatched to any gene: 9. Germline V CDR1 and CDR2: SGHRS, YFSETQ. CDR3 bases: TGCGCCAGCAGCTGGGGAGGGATTGAAGGCGGGGAGCTGTTTTTT. Amino acid sequence: CASSWGGIEGGELFF. Filled out from reference TRBV5-1 and TRBJ2-2, the complete variable domain reads KAGVTQTPRYLIKTRGQQVTLSCSPISGHRSVSWYQQTPGQGLQFLFEYFSETQRNKGNFPGRFSGRQFSNSRSEMNVSTLELGDSALYLCASSWGGIEGGELFFGEGSRLTVL.

This clonotype was counted at least ten times. The chain employs TRBV28 and TRBJ1-1; 10 positions agree with TRBD1. Germline V lookup: CDR1 MDHEN, CDR2 SYDVKM. The CDR3 length is 15 residues. Trimming at V came to 5 bases and at J to 2 bases, leaving 5 bases not matched to a gene. The CDR3 loop is CASSLGTGANTEAFF. CDR3 DNA: TGTGCCAGCAGTCTTGGGACAGGGGCAAACACTGAAGCTTTCTTT.

This clonotype has just a few counts. CDR3 in DNA: TGTGCCAGCAGTTTCCCGGGACAGACAGATACGCAGTATTTT. It encodes CASSFPGQTDTQYF. The chain uses TRBV27 and TRBJ2-3, with 7 nucleotides matching TRBD1. With 3 bases clipped from V and 3 bases from J, the junction kept 3 bases outside the gene matches. Germline CDR1 reads MNHEY; CDR2 reads SMNVEV (reference sequence). This CDR3 has 14 residues.

This clonotype was recorded at least ten times. An end of the junction does not agree with germline; a read error may underlie this. This sequence joins TRBV3-1 and TRBJ1-1, with a weak D call TRBD1 (6 bases). CDR1 is LGHDT and CDR2 is YNNKEL in the germline V gene (reference sequence). CDR3 length equals 13 residues. The CDR3: CASSPGVGTEAFF. CDR3 nucleotides: TGCGCCAGCAGCCCAGGGGTCGGAACTGAAGCTTTCTTT.

Only a few counts were recorded for this clonotype. J is TRBJ1-3 and V is TRBV6-1; D remains ambiguous. The germline V gene has CDR1 MNHNS and CDR2 SASEGT. V lost 6 bases and J lost 0, with 9 bases in between. CDR3 length: 14 amino acids. The CDR3 sequence is CASSEQSSGNTIYF. The CDR3 region has the DNA TGTGCCAGCAGCGAACAGAGCTCTGGAAACACCATATATTTT.

This clonotype has just a few counts. This chain uses TRBV6-2 or TRBV6-3 with TRBJ2-5; 7 bases map to TRBD2. Trimming took 10 bases from V and 5 from J; bases not matched to a gene: 13. CDR1 and CDR2 from the germline V gene are MNHEY and SVGEGT. The CDR3 runs to 14 residues. The CDR3 here is CATLGRGSLETQYF. The CDR3 DNA sequence: TGTGCCACCCTGGGGAGGGGAAGTTTGGAGACCCAGTACTTC.

This chain connects TRBV6-2 or TRBV6-3 to TRBJ1-6; 7 bases are a match to TRBD1. Germline loops: CDR1 MNHEY, CDR2 SVGEGT. V dropped 5 bases and J dropped 14; count of bases not matched to a gene: 9. The CDR3 sequence is 13 residues long. The CDR3 loop reads CASSEEQGDTLHF. The DNA of the CDR3 is TGTGCCAGCAGTGAAGAGCAGGGGGACACCCTCCACTTT.

This clonotype was seen more than once but under ten times. The CDR3 DNA reads as TGCGCCAGCAGCCAGGTCCTTCGGGGGGCTAAAGATACGCAGTATTTT. Amino acids: CASSQVLRGAKDTQYF. This chain links TRBV4-1 with TRBJ2-3; the D gene is possibly TRBD2 (7 bases). Germline lookup yields CDR1 MGHRA and CDR2 YSYEKL. V shed 3 bases and J shed 5 bases, with 18 bases lying between them. CDR3 length equals 16 residues.

Many counts were recorded for this clonotype. The J gene is TRBJ1-5, the V gene TRBV7-8; D unclear. V was trimmed by 7 bases and J by 6 bases, leaving 13 bases between them. Germline V lookup: CDR1 SGHVS, CDR2 FQNEAQ. The CDR3 loop spans 13 amino acids. The DNA of the CDR3 is TGTGCCAGCAATCGTGGGTCAGGTCAGCCCCAGCATTTT. Protein: CASNRGSGQPQHF.

The gene calls are TRBV9 and TRBJ1-6; maybe TRBD1 (5 bases). The CDR3 length is 15 residues. Germline V gene data show CDR1 as SGDLS and CDR2 as YYNGEE. Trimming took off 0 bases at V and 5 bases at J, with 9 bases between the two ends. This CDR3 reads CASSVGGTDNSPLHF. The CDR3 DNA reads as TGTGCCAGCAGCGTAGGGGGGACGGATAATTCACCCCTCCACTTT.

The rearrangement uses TRBV20-1 and TRBJ1-1; TRBD1 matches at 7 bases. This CDR3 contains 15 residues. Looked up from germline, CDR1 is DFQATT and CDR2 is SNEGSKA (reference sequence). The junction had 21 bases not matched to a gene; V was cut back by 6 bases and J by 11 bases. The CDR3 DNA follows: TGCAGTGCATTTGACAGGGTGGAGGGCCAAATGGGCGCTTTCTTT. It is translated as CSAFDRVEGQMGAFF.